Listed here are 20 T cell receptor beta chains from one sample, sequenced in a study of blood T cell repertoires in COVID-19. Produced via immunoSEQ multiplex PCR; TCRdb's table is partial and in-frame only. The table records a few hundred thousand clones, around 88% of them present only once. Sequenced material: PBMCs or T cells enriched from blood (not recorded which). These receptors were obtained from a man aged 35 to 55 who had recovered from COVID-19.

The chain recombines TRBV21-1 with TRBJ2-1; the D call in the table, TRBD2, was not verified against the DNA. TRBV21-1 is tagged as a pseudogene. The CDR3 is made up of 18 amino acids. CDR3 DNA: TGTGCCAGCAGCAAAGCTAAGGTGGGACTAGCGGACCACAATGAGCAGTTCTTC. This gives the protein CASSKAKVGLADHNEQFF.

Many counts were recorded for this clone. The genes are TRBV6-5 and TRBJ2-2, with TRBD1 matching over 7 bases. CDR1 is MNHEY and CDR2 is SVGAGI in the germline V gene. V lost 7 bases, J lost 5 bases, and 7 bases stayed unmatched. The CDR3 sequence is 14 residues long. CDR3 amino acids: CASTITGVTGELFF. In nucleotides, the CDR3 is TGTGCCAGCACCATCACAGGGGTTACCGGGGAGCTGTTTTTT.

This clone was picked up one time. The identical CDR3 is also encoded by other nucleotide sequences in the sample. The V gene is TRBV9, the J gene TRBJ1-5, with 9 positions matching TRBD1. Germline CDR1 SGDLS, CDR2 YYNGEE. CDR3 length equals 15 residues. Trimming took 3 bases from V and 1 from J; bases not matched to a gene: 2. The CDR3 reads CASSGGQGSNQPQHF. CDR3 nucleotides: TGTGCCAGCAGCGGGGGACAGGGCAGCAATCAGCCCCAGCATTTT.

The chain joins TRBV28 to TRBJ2-1; D may be TRBD2 (5 bases). CDR3 size: 14 residues. The germline V gene encodes CDR1 MDHEN and CDR2 SYDVKM. V was cut by 3 bases and J by 8 bases, with 14 bases left in between. The chain's CDR3 is CASSFLAGGYEQFF. The CDR3 region has the DNA TGTGCCAGCAGTTTCCTAGCCGGAGGATATGAGCAGTTCTTC.

This clone turned up a few times. The chain employs TRBV4-2 and TRBJ1-5; D gene uncertain. This CDR3 has 14 amino acids. The V end was cut by 0 bases, the J end by 9 bases, with 12 bases between. Germline CDR1 LGHNA, CDR2 YNFKEQ. CDR3 region: CASSQDMRARPQHF. The DNA of the CDR3 is TGTGCCAGCAGCCAAGACATGAGGGCAAGGCCCCAGCATTTT.

Only one count was recorded for this clone. The gene calls are TRBV27 and TRBJ2-1; no clear D. The V and J ends lost 2 bases and 4 bases respectively, with 9 bases between them. The length of the CDR3 is 14 residues. Per the germline V gene, CDR1 is MNHEY and CDR2 is SMNVEV (reference sequence). CDR3 sequence: CASSLEASYNEQFF. The CDR3 bases are TGTGCCAGCAGTTTAGAGGCTTCATACAATGAGCAGTTCTTC.

The chain uses TRBV18 and TRBJ1-5; D not resolved. V dropped 1 base and J dropped 7 bases, with 8 bases sitting between them. The V gene's germline CDR1 is KGHSH and CDR2 LQKENI. The CDR3 extends over 13 amino acids. The CDR3 nucleotides are TGTGCCAGCTCACCACTTGGTGGCCAGCCCCAGCATTTT. This gives the protein CASSPLGGQPQHF.

The J gene is TRBJ1-5, the V gene TRBV7-9; the D gene is possibly TRBD1 (5 bases). Per the germline V gene, CDR1 is SEHNR and CDR2 is FQNEAQ (reference sequence). CDR3 size: 12 residues. V lost 7 bases and J 4 bases, leaving 8 bases between the germline ends. CDR3 protein: CASTNRNQPQHF. The CDR3 nucleotides are TGTGCCAGCACCAACAGGAATCAGCCCCAGCATTTT.

The CDR3 spells CASSPGQGYGYTF. In DNA form, the CDR3 reads TGTGCCAGCAGTCCGGGACAGGGCTATGGCTACACCTTC. The chain combines TRBV2 with TRBJ1-2, with 9 bases that match TRBD1. This CDR3 spans 13 amino acids. Germline CDR1 is SNHLY and CDR2 is FYNNEI. After removal of 5 bases from V and 4 bases from J, the junction contained 2 bases not matched to a gene. Full variable domain (rest looked up from reference TRBV2 and TRBJ1-2): EPEVTQTPSHQVTQMGQEVILRCVPISNHLYFYWYRQILGQKVEFLVSFYNNEISEKSEIFDDQFSVERPDGSNFTLKIRSTKLEDSAMYFCASSPGQGYGYTFGSGTRLTVV.

V gene TRBV19 combines with J gene TRBJ1-6; a weak D match, TRBD1 (5 bases). With 5 bases removed from V and 6 bases from J, the gap between germline ends came to 11 bases. The germline V gene encodes CDR1 LNHDA and CDR2 SQIVND (reference sequence). The CDR3 covers 14 residues. CDR3 loop: CASSPWGGNSPLHF. The CDR3, as DNA: TGTGCCAGTAGTCCCTGGGGGGGTAATTCACCCCTCCACTTT.

The chain couples TRBV29-1 to TRBJ2-1; TRBD2 matches 9 bases. The CDR3 is 14 residues long. Germline V gene lookup returns CDR1 SQVTM and CDR2 ANQGSEA. Trimming at V came to 3 bases and at J to 8 bases, leaving 8 bases not matched to a gene. In DNA form, the CDR3 reads TGCAGCGTTGATGGCGGGAGGGCCAATGATGAGCAGTTCTTC. Its translation is CSVDGGRANDEQFF.

The chain links TRBV19 to TRBJ1-1; 9 bases fit TRBD1. The CDR3 extends over 16 amino acids. V shed 4 bases, J shed 5 bases, and the junction held 11 bases outside the gene matches. CDR1 and CDR2 from the germline V gene are LNHDA and SQIVND (reference sequence). CDR3 protein: CASSKGDRASGTEAFF. The CDR3 DNA reads TGTGCCAGTAGTAAAGGGGACAGGGCTTCTGGGACTGAAGCTTTCTTT.

The V and J genes are TRBV29-1 and TRBJ2-1, with D unclear. Germline CDR1 SQVTM, CDR2 ANQGSEA. The V end was cut by 5 bases, the J end by 5 bases, with 16 bases between. The CDR3 runs to 14 residues. The CDR3 spells CSVRLRSVNNEQFF. CDR3 DNA: TGCAGCGTTCGGCTGAGGTCTGTGAACAATGAGCAGTTCTTC.

This clone occurred a few times. The genes are TRBV7-9 and TRBJ1-1, with D unresolved. In germline, CDR1 is SEHNR, CDR2 FQNEAQ (reference sequence). V lost 4 bases and J 4 bases, leaving 13 bases between the germline ends. The CDR3 is 14 amino acids. The CDR3: CASSSPGGGTEAFF. The CDR3 DNA sequence: TGTGCCAGCAGCTCACCCGGAGGAGGCACTGAAGCTTTCTTT.

The chain has TRBV9 and TRBJ2-2; TRBD2 aligns across 10 bases. This CDR3 is built from 15 residues. V dropped 3 bases and J dropped 7; count of bases not matched to a gene: 6. Germline-derived CDR1 and CDR2 are SGDLS and YYNGEE. CDR3 loop: CASSAQRGGIGELFF. The CDR3 nucleotides are TGTGCCAGCAGCGCCCAGCGGGGGGGCATCGGGGAGCTGTTTTTT.

The chain has TRBV3-1 (or the pseudogene TRBV3-2) and TRBJ2-7; 11 positions agree with TRBD2. Looked up from germline, CDR1 is LGHDT and CDR2 is YNNKEL (reference sequence). This CDR3 is 13 amino acids long. With V trimmed by 8 bases and J by 4 bases, 4 bases remained unmatched. The DNA for the CDR3 is TGTGCCAGCCGCACTAGCGGGAGTTACGAGCAGTACTTC. It translates to CASRTSGSYEQYF.

This clone was picked up a small number of times. This sequence joins TRBV11-2 and TRBJ1-3; D call uncertain. From germline, CDR1 is SGHAT and CDR2 FQNNGV. This CDR3 has 13 residues. With 0 bases removed from V and 8 bases from J, the gap between germline ends came to 8 bases. The CDR3 nucleotides read TGTGCCAGCAGCTTAGATCTTAGAGACACCATATATTTT. Translated, it gives CASSLDLRDTIYF.

The chain combines TRBV11-3 with TRBJ2-2, with 7 bases lining up with TRBD1. Unmatched junction bases numbered 13, after V lost 5 bases and J lost 1 base. Germline values: CDR1 SGHNT, CDR2 YENEEA. This CDR3 region has 18 residues. The DNA for the CDR3 is TGTGCCAGCAGCCCACGGAGGCAGGGGGAAGTGAACACCGGGGAGCTGTTTTTT. Protein: CASSPRRQGEVNTGELFF.

This clone was picked up one time. The chain has TRBV18 and TRBJ1-2; D gene unclear. V dropped 3 bases and J dropped 5 bases, with 13 bases sitting between them. This CDR3 spans 14 amino acids. CDR1 KGHSH and CDR2 LQKENI come from the germline V gene. CDR3 bases: TGTGCCAGCTCACCCATCTCCACGGGTTATGGCTACACCTTC. Residues: CASSPISTGYGYTF.

V is TRBV11-2 and J is TRBJ2-3; D gene unclear. This CDR3 is 15 amino acids long. Germline CDR1 and CDR2: SGHAT and FQNNGV. Trimming removed 1 base from V and 2 bases from J, with 10 bases in between. The CDR3 DNA reads as TGTGCCAGCAGCTTAGGTACAGTATCCACAGATACGCAGTATTTT. Residues: CASSLGTVSTDTQYF.